This TCR beta chain was obtained from a study of regulatory T cells in long-lasting Graves disease. Indicated time point: persistent/refractory GD, antithyroid drugs over 5 years with positive TRAb. RNA isolated from PBMCs was used to make the TCR library. The CDR3 loop spans 14 amino acids. CDR1 is WSHSY, CDR2 SAAADI, per germline. With 6 bases removed from V and 0 bases from J, the gap between germline ends came to 12 bases. Arm-PCR of CDR3 regions and iRepertoire HTBI primers were used to build TCR beta libraries. A single record per CDR3 protein comes from TCRdb applying MiXCR to the multiplex PCR reads. The sample carries some 340,000 distinct CDR3 sequences, approximately 25% recorded once.

The TCR was taken from a woman in her thirties or forties with Graves disease. The V gene is TRBV10-2, the J gene TRBJ2-7; D is unclear. The input for sequencing was peripheral blood mononuclear cells (PBMCs), taken when the disease was refractory, from a patient treated with antithyroid drugs. CDR3 amino acids: CASRAHEVSYEQYF. The DNA for the CDR3 is TGCGCCAGCAGGGCGCATGAAGTCTCCTACGAGCAGTACTTC.